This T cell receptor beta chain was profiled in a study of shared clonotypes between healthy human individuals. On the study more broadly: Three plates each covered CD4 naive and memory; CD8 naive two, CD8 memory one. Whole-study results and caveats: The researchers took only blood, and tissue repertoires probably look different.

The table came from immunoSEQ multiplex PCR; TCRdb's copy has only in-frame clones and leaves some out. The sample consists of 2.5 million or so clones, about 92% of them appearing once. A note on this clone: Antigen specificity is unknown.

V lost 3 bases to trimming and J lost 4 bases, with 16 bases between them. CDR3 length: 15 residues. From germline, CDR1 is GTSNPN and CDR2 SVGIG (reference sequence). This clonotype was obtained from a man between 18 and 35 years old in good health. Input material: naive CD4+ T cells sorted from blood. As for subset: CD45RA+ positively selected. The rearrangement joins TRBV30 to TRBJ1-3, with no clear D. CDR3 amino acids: CAWSVARIGGNTIYF. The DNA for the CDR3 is TGTGCCTGGAGCGTCGCCCGAATCGGGGGAAACACCATATATTTT.